This TCR beta chain comes out of a study of OX40 agonist ivuxolimab in advanced cancers. Notes on the research overall: Ivuxolimab was a fully human IgG2 agonistic monoclonal antibody targeting the costimulatory receptor OX40 (CD134). Of the 50 or so patients in dose escalation, 19 had hepatocellular carcinoma, roughly 15 had melanoma, 9 had renal cell carcinoma and 9 had head and neck cancer. Patients were allowed to have had prior anti-PD-1, anti-PD-L1 or anti-CTLA-4 therapy, and roughly two fifths of the dose-escalation patients had been treated with checkpoint inhibitors. A male proportion of around 81% and a mean age of approximately 58 years, ranging from 23 to 79, were recorded for the dose-escalation cohort. Partial responses occurred in three dose-escalation patients: two with cutaneous melanoma and one with hepatocellular carcinoma. Intravenous ivuxolimab was administered to patients every 2 weeks at six dose levels: 0.01, 0.1, 0.3, 1.5, 3 and 10 mg/kg. The paper reports the monotherapy dose-escalation portion (N of about 54 patients) of the phase I ivuxolimab trial. The point of sequencing TCRbeta in the periphery was to test whether ivuxolimab changed TCR sequence diversity and drove clonal T-cell expansion.

This clone occurred once. It has no known antigen specificity. Per-nucleotide qualities are absent, and no much larger clonotype sits a single base away. Genomic DNA was extracted from sorted cells for sequencing of the TCRbeta CDR3 region. The immunoSEQ Assay was used to sequence the TCRbeta CDR3 regions. TCRdb carries this immuneACCESS record with in-frame sequences only. Its versions omit some clonotypes, under half of them owing to an unresolved V gene in the studies checked, with the rest unexplained. This sample lists tens of thousands of clones; approximately 85% were detected once. Roughly 15% of the sample is taken by the ten largest. General conclusions and limits of the study: Low levels of normalized T-cell clonal expansion were also seen in some patients who did not respond. Which antigens the clonally expanded peripheral T cells were specific for was not determined. On average, CD8+ T cells showed more expanded clones than CD4+ T cells after ivuxolimab. In partial responders in the 0.1-3.0 mg/kg groups, normalized peripheral clonal expansion was found to be among the lowest, especially among CD8+ T cells. Clonal expansion of both CD4+ and CD8+ blood T cells was observed from baseline to week 6 at doses 0.1 to 3.0 mg/kg.

The trial excluded patients who had a history of autoimmune disease or were on systemic immunosuppression. Peripheral blood for TCR sequencing was collected from all dose cohorts at baseline, on cycle 4 day 1, and on cycle 7 day 1. Samples were obtained from an open-label, multicenter, first-in-human phase I dose-escalation trial of ivuxolimab. Adults with locally advanced or metastatic melanoma, renal cell carcinoma, hepatocellular carcinoma or head and neck squamous cell carcinoma were enrolled in the trial. Before TCR sequencing, CD4+ T cells and CD8+ T cells were sorted from peripheral blood as separate populations. Sequencing was performed on CD4+ or CD8+ T cells sorted from blood, taken in a trial of the OX40 agonist ivuxolimab. The sequence was obtained from an adult with an advanced solid tumor such as melanoma, head and neck, liver or kidney cancer.

The DNA sequence follows: TGTGCCAGCAGTTTCCCCCTGCCGACAGGGGAAAGCGGCTACACCTTC. It translates to CASSFPLPTGESGYTF. The chain joins TRBV6-6 to TRBJ1-2; TRBD1 lines up with 8 middle nucleotides. Germline trimming: 4 bases from V, 8 bases from J; junction bases outside gene matches: 15. The germline V gene (reference sequence) provides CDR1 MNHNY and CDR2 SVGAGI. The CDR3 runs 16 residues from the cysteine to the phenylalanine. The entry retains the CDR3 DNA only, 48 bases that are in frame from base 1.